This T cell receptor (delta chain) was captured in a study of γδ T cells in repeated Plasmodium falciparum infection. The CDR3 runs 21 residues. The V gene's germline CDR1 is TSWWSYY and CDR2 QGS. After removal of 2 bases from V and 3 bases from J, the junction contained 18 bases not matched to a gene. Each sorted gammadelta sample had TRG and TRD chains sequenced. TCRdb called clones from the multiplex PCR reads again using CATT. The data contain roughly 93,000 delta-chain clones, 0.85% to 1% of them seen just once; the ten biggest clones take up 9% to 10%. Bulk repertoires came from Vgamma9/Vdelta2+ or Vdelta2-negative gammadelta T cells flow-sorted from PBMC. General study findings and limits: In Vdelta2-negative, largely Vdelta1+, gammadelta repertoires, repeated controlled infections appeared to drive clonal selection waves.

This clone has just a few counts. As yet, its antigen is unknown. The protein held in TCRdb is that of a much larger clone and does not match this DNA's translation at residue 16, likely because of a read error; the protein shown is translated from the DNA. Sequenced material: gamma-delta T cells from blood. This chain connects TRDV1 to TRDJ1; 13 bases map to TRDD3. The receptor was derived from a pool of human donors (malaria-infected and uninfected, not separated). CDR3 nucleotides: TGTGCTCTTGGGGAATGGAACTGGGGGATACGTCGGCCACCGTACGCCGATAAACTCATCTTT. Its protein product is CALGEWNWGIRRPPYADKLIF.